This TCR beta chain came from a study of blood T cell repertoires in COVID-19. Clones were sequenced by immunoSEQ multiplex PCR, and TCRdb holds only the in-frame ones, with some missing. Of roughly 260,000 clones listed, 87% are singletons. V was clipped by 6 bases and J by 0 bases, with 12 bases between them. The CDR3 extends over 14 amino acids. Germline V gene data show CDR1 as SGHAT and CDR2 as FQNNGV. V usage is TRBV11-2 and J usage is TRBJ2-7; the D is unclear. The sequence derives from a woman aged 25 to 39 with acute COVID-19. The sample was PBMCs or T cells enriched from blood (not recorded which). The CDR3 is CASSLHPSSYEQYF. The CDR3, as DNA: TGTGCCAGCAGTTTACACCCGAGCTCCTACGAGCAGTACTTC.